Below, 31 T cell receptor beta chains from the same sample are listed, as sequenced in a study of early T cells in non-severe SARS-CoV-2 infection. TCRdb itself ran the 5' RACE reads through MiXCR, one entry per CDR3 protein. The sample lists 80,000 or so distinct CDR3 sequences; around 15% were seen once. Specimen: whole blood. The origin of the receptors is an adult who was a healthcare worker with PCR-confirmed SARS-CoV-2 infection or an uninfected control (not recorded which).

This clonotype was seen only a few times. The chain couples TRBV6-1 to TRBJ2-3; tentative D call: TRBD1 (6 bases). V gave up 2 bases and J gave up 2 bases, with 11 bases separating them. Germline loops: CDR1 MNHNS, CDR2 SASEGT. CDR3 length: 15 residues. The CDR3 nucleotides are TGTGCCAGCAGTGAATCAGGGGTACCCACAGATACGCAGTATTTT. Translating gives CASSESGVPTDTQYF.

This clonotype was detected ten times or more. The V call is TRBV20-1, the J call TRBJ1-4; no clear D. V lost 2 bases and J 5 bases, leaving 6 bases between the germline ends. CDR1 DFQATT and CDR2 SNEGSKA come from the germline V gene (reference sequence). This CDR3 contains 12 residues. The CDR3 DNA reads TGCAGTGCTAGACTGACGAATGAAAAACTGTTTTTT. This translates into CSARLTNEKLFF.

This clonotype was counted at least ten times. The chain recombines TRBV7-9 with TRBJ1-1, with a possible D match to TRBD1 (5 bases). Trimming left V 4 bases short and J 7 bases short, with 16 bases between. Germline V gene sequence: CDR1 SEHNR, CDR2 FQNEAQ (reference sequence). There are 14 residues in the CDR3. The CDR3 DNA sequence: TGTGCCAGCAGCTCCGCTCCCCTGGGGGGTGAAGCTTTCTTT. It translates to CASSSAPLGGEAFF.

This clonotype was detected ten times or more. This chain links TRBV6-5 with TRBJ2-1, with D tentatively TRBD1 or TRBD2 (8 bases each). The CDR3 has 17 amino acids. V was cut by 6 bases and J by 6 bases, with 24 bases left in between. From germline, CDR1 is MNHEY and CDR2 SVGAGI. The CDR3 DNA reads TGTGCCAGCAGACAGGGGGAGGGTAGCGGGAACTCCAATGAGCAGTTCTTC. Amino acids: CASRQGEGSGNSNEQFF.

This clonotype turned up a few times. The CDR3 sequence: CASSPRGWTFTDTQYF. CDR3 bases: TGTGCCAGCAGCCCCCGGGGGTGGACCTTCACAGATACGCAGTATTTT. The genes are TRBV7-2 and TRBJ2-3, with D perhaps TRBD2 (6 bases). CDR1 SGHTA and CDR2 FQGNSA come from the germline V gene. V was clipped by 5 bases and J by 2 bases, with 17 bases between them. This CDR3 comprises 16 residues.

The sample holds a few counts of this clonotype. CDR3 coding DNA: TGTGCCAGCCGACCCGGACTAGCGGGACAAGAGACCCAGTACTTC. It translates to CASRPGLAGQETQYF. The chain links TRBV11-2 to TRBJ2-5, with 12 nucleotides matching TRBD2. The germline V gene encodes CDR1 SGHAT and CDR2 FQNNGV. The CDR3 is 15 amino acids. Trimming removed 8 bases from V and 2 bases from J; junction bases left unmatched: 6.

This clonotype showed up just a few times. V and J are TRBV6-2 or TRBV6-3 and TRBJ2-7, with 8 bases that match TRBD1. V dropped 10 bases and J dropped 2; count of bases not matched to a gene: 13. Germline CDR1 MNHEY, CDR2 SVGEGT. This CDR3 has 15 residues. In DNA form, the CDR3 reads TGTGCCACCAAGAAAGTTACAGGGGGGCCCTACGAGCAGTACTTC. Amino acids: CATKKVTGGPYEQYF.

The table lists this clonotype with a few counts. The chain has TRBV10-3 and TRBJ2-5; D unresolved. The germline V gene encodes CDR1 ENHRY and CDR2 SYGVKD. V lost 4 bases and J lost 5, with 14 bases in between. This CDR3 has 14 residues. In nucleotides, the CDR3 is TGTGCCATCAGTGGATACGGGTCCGGGGAGACCCAGTACTTC. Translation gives CAISGYGSGETQYF.

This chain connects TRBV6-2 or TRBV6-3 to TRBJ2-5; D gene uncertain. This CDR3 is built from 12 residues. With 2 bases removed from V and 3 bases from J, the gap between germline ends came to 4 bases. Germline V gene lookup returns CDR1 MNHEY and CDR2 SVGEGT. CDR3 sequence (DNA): TGTGCCAGCAGTTACCGTAAAGAGACCCAGTACTTC. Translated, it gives CASSYRKETQYF.

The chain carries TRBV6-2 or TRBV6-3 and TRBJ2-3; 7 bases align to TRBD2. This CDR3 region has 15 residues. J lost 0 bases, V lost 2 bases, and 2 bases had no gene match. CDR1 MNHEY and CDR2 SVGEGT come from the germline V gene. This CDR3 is CASSYERDSTDTQYF. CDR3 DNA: TGTGCCAGCAGTTACGAGCGGGATAGCACAGATACGCAGTATTTT.

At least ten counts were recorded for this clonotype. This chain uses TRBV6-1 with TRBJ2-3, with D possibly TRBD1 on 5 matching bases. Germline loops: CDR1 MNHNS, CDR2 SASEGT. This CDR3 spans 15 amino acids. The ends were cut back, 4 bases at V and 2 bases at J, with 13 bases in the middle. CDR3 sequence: CASSAQGVLTDTQYF. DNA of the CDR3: TGTGCCAGCAGTGCACAAGGGGTTCTCACAGATACGCAGTATTTT.

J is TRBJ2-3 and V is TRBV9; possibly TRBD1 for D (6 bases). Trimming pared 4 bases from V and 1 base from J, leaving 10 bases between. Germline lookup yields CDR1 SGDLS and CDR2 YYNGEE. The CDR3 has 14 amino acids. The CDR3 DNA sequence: TGTGCCAGCAGCTCCCGACAGGGCACAGATACGCAGTATTTT. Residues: CASSSRQGTDTQYF.

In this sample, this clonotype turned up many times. The CDR3 sequence is CAIGRSSTDTQYF. The DNA of the CDR3 is TGTGCCATAGGCAGAAGTTCCACAGATACGCAGTATTTT. The chain links TRBV19 to TRBJ2-3; no firm D call. Trimming removed 10 bases from V and 2 bases from J, with 13 bases in between. This CDR3 has 13 residues. Per the germline V gene, CDR1 is LNHDA and CDR2 is SQIVND (reference sequence). Together with reference TRBV19 and TRBJ2-3, the CDR3 gives the full variable domain: DGGITQSPKYLFRKEGQNVTLSCEQNLNHDAMYWYRQDPGQGLRLIYYSQIVNDFQKGDIAEGYSVSREKKESFPLTVTSAQKNPTAFYLCAIGRSSTDTQYFGPGTRLTVL.

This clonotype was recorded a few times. The CDR3, as DNA: TGCAGTGCTAGAGAGGAGAGGGATACGCAGTATTTT. The encoded protein is CSAREERDTQYF. The gene calls are TRBV20-1 and TRBJ2-3; D call uncertain. Germline loops: CDR1 DFQATT, CDR2 SNEGSKA (reference sequence). The CDR3 has 12 amino acids. V was trimmed by 0 bases and J by 6 bases, leaving 7 bases between them.

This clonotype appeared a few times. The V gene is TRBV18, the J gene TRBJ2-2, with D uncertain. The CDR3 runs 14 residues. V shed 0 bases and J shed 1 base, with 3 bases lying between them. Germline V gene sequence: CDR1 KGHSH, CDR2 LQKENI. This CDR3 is CASSPPMNTGELFF. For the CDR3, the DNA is TGTGCCAGCTCACCACCGATGAACACCGGGGAGCTGTTTTTT.

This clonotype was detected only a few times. Here the CDR3 reads CATSSYNSPLHF. CDR3 DNA sequence: TGTGCCACGAGCTCCTATAATTCACCCCTCCACTTT. The rearrangement joins TRBV12-3 or TRBV12-4 to TRBJ1-6, with D hard to call. The length of the CDR3 is 12 residues. V lost 10 bases, J lost 0 bases, and 4 bases lay in between.

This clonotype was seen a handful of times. The CDR3 DNA follows: TGTGCCAGCAGCTTGGGGGCCGCGAACACCGGGGAGCTGTTTTTT. This translates into CASSLGAANTGELFF. This rearrangement joins TRBV7-9 to TRBJ2-2; tentatively, D is TRBD1 (6 bases). Germline values: CDR1 SEHNR, CDR2 FQNEAQ (reference sequence). The V and J ends lost 3 bases and 0 bases respectively, with 8 bases between them. The CDR3 loop spans 15 amino acids.

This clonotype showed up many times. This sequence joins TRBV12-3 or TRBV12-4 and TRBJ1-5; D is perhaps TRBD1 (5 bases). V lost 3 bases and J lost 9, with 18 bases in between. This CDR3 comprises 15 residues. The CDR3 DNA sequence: TGTGCCAGCAGTTTGGGCCCCTTGGGGGACGGGCCCCAGCATTTT. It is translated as CASSLGPLGDGPQHF.

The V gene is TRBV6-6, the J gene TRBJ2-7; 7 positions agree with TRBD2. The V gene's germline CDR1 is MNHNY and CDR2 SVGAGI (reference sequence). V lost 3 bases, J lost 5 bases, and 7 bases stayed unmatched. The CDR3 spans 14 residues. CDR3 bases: TGTGCCAGCAGTTATTCGGGCGGGAGAGACGAGCAGTACTTC. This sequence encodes CASSYSGGRDEQYF.

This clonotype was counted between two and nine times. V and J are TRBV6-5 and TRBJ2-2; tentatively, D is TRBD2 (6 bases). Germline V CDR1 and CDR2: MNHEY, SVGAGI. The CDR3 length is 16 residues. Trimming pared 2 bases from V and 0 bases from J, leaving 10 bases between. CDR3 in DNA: TGTGCCAGCAGTTACACCGGGACTTCGAACACCGGGGAGCTGTTTTTT. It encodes CASSYTGTSNTGELFF.

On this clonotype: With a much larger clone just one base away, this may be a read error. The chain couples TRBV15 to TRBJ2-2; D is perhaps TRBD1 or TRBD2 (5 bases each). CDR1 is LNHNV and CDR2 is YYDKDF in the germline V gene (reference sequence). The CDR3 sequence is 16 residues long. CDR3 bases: TGTGCCACCAGCAGAGAGGGACGAGGTTTCACCTGGGAGCTGTTTTTT. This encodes CATSREGRGFTWELFF.

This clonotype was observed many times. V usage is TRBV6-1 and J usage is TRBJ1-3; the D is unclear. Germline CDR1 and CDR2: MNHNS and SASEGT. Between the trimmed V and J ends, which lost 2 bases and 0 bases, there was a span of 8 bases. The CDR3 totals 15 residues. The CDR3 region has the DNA TGTGCCAGCAGTGAAATCGCGGGCTCTGGAAACACCATATATTTT. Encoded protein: CASSEIAGSGNTIYF.

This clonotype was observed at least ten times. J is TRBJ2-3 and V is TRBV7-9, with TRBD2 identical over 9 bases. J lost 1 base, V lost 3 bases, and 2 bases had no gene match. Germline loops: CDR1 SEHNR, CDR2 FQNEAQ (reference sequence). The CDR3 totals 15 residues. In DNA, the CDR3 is TGTGCCAGCAGCTTTTTAGCGGGAGGCACAGATACGCAGTATTTT. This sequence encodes CASSFLAGGTDTQYF.

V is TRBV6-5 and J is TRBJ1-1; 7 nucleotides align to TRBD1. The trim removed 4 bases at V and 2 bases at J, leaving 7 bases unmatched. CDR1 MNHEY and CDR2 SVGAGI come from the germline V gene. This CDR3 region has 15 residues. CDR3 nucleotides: TGTGCCAGCAGTTCCCCCGGAGGGGGCAACACTGAAGCTTTCTTT. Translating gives CASSSPGGGNTEAFF.

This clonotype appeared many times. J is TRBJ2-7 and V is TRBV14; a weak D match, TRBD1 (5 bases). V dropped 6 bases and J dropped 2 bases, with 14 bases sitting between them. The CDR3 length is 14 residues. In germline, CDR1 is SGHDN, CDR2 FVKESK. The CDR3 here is CASSGAGKAYEQYF. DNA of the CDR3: TGTGCCAGCAGTGGGGCAGGGAAAGCCTACGAGCAGTACTTC.

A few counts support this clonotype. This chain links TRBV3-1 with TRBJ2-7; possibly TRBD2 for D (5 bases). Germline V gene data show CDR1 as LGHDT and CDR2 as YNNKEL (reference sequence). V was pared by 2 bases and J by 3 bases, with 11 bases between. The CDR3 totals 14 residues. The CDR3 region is CASSQTVGSYEQYF. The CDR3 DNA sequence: TGTGCCAGCAGCCAAACGGTGGGGAGCTACGAGCAGTACTTC.

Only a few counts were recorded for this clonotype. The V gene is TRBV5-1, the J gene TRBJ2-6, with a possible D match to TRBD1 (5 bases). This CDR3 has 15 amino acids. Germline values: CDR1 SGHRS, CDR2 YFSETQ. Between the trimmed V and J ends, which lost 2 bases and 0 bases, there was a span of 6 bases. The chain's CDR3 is CASSLRGSGANVLTF. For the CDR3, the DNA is TGCGCCAGCAGCTTAAGGGGCTCTGGGGCCAACGTCCTGACTTTC.

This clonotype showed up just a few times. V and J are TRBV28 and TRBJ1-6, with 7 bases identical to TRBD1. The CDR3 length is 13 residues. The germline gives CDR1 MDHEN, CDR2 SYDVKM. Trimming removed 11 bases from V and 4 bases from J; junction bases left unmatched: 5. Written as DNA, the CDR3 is TGTGCCGTCAGGGGACAGTATAATTCACCCCTCCACTTT. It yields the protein CAVRGQYNSPLHF.

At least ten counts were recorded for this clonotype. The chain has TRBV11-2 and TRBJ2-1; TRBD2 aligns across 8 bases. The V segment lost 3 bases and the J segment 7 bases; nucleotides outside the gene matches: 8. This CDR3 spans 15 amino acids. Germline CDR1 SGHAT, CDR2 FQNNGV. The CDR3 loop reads CASSFYPGGLNEQFF. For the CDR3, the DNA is TGTGCCAGCAGCTTCTATCCGGGGGGGTTGAATGAGCAGTTCTTC.

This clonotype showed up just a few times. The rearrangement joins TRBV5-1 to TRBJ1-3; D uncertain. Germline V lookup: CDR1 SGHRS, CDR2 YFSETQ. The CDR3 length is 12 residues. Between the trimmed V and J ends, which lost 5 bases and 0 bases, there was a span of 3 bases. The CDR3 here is CASRDSGNTIYF. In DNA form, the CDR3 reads TGCGCCAGCAGAGACTCTGGAAACACCATATATTTT.

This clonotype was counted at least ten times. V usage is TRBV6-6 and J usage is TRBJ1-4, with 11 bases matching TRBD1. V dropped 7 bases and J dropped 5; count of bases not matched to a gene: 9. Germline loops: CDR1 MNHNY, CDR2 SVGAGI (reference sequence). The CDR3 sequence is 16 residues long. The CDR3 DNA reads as TGTGCCAGCATCCCGGGCGGGACAGGGGGGAATGAAAAACTGTTTTTT. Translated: CASIPGGTGGNEKLFF.